The present entry profiles one TCR beta chain with its context. Which antigen it targets is not known. No much larger clonotype is one base removed from it; base qualities were not supplied. Each collaborating institution followed its own protocols to collect whole blood in K2EDTA tubes. Collaborator samples were shipped for TCRbeta analysis as frozen whole blood, isolated PBMCs, or DNA extracted from either sample type. This specimen comes from a study of blood T cell repertoires in COVID-19 (dated by TCRdb to 2019 to 2021). With regard to the full study: Samples covering the acute and convalescent phases of COVID-19 were provided by collaborators in the United States, Italy and Spain. The prospective study material was composed of cDNA or gDNA derived from T cells, B-cell-depleted T cells, or PBMCs. Deeply sampled blood TCRbeta repertoires from subjects exposed to, actively infected with, or recovered from COVID-19 were included in the dataset. The repertoires were made available in a free public database intended to serve as a resource for research on the immune response to SARS-CoV-2. The samples were drawn from the first 160 participants of the ongoing ImmuneRACE study and from roughly 1,300 subjects provided by 6 global collaborators. Sample metadata almost always included a de-identified subject ID, COVID-19 status, age in years and sex. HLA class I and class II types, where available, came from metadata supplied by the sample provider rather than from assay-based typing.

Summary of the overall study and its limitations: The amount of clinical and demographic metadata varied by source and participant and was provided uncurated.

Per the germline V gene, MNHEY is the CDR1 and SVGAGI is the CDR2. V and J are truncated by 0 bases and 4 bases respectively, leaving an intervening sequence of 6 bases. Spanning cysteine to phenylalanine, the CDR3 consists of 13 amino acids. The kept DNA is CDR3 alone, 39 bases in frame from the first base. The immunoSEQ Assay, a bias-controlled multiplex PCR, was used to amplify TCRbeta CDR3 regions from genomic DNA. As for how the authors treated the data: The number of nucleated cells in each sample was estimated from the amplification of reference gene primers within the assay. Sequence reads were collapsed and filtered to measure the absolute abundance of every unique TCRbeta CDR3 rearrangement. For each sample, productive Simpson clonality was calculated as the square root of Simpson's diversity index over productive rearrangements. The immuneACCESS repertoire file appears here via TCRdb, limited to in-frame rearrangements. These files lack a portion of the clones; in checked studies, under half of the deficit traces to unresolved V genes, and the cause of the others is not known. V, J and clone size are those of that table, while D and trimming were read from the DNA. For this sample the table gives fewer than 150,000 clones, of which approximately 86% were detected only once. The ten biggest clones cover 5.4% of the sample.

The sequence came from a human donor in a cohort sampled during active COVID-19. Sample: peripheral blood. Here the chain combines TRBV6-5 and TRBJ2-5; too little of a D gene remains to name it. The CDR3 reads CASSYSGPETQYF. The nucleotides are TGTGCCAGCAGTTACTCTGGCCCAGAGACCCAGTACTTC.